Ten or more counts support the clone carrying this T cell receptor (beta chain). The CDR3 is 15 residues long. V was trimmed by 0 bases and J by 5 bases, leaving 14 bases between them. Germline V gene sequence: CDR1 GTSNPN, CDR2 SVGIG (reference sequence). TCRdb analysed the 5' RACE reads with MiXCR anew, one entry per CDR3 protein. The data contain about 20,000 distinct CDR3 sequences, about 2.6% of them singletons. This specimen comes from a study of neurological immune-mediated disorders. The receptor was derived from a woman between 18 and 30 years old with multiple sclerosis. V usage is TRBV30 and J usage is TRBJ1-5; a possible D gene is TRBD1 (6 bases). The sequenced sample was PBMCs. CDR3 amino acids: CAWSVLGTRDQPQHF. In DNA, the CDR3 is TGTGCCTGGAGTGTACTCGGGACACGGGATCAGCCCCAGCATTTT.